The TCR beta chain described here comes from a study of regulatory T cells in long-lasting Graves disease. The sample's time point: persistent/refractory GD, antithyroid drugs over 5 years with positive TRAb. The authors made the TCR library using RNA they extracted from PBMCs. This clonotype was detected only a few times. Its antigen is as yet unknown. Study results and limitations: Gene preferences differed: TRBV28, TRBJ1-2, TRBJ2-5 in persistent cases.

With iRepertoire HTBI primers and Arm-PCR of CDR3 regions, TCR beta libraries were built. TCRdb redid the calling of the multiplex PCR reads with MiXCR, one entry per CDR3 protein. The table has 400,000 to 500,000 distinct CDR3 sequences, 20% to 25% seen once. J lost 0 bases, V lost 7 bases, and 13 bases had no gene match. Germline values: CDR1 MNHEY, CDR2 SVGEGT. The CDR3 is 17 residues long. The sample was peripheral blood mononuclear cells (PBMCs), taken when the disease was refractory, from a patient treated with antithyroid drugs. The sequence came from a female donor with Graves disease. This chain uses TRBV6-2 or TRBV6-3 with TRBJ1-1; 8 bases match TRBD1. CDR3: CASTTQQGAYMNTEAFF. CDR3 nucleotide sequence: TGTGCCAGCACCACGCAGCAGGGGGCTTACATGAACACTGAAGCTTTCTTT.